The present entry profiles one T cell receptor (beta chain) with its context. Its cognate antigen is unknown. Every patient experienced relapse after autologous stem cell transplantation, and brentuximab vedotin exposure varied. Clones were read by immunoSEQ multiplex PCR, and TCRdb kept only the in-frame ones, dropping some. Here the sample spans approximately 44,000 clones, roughly three quarters being singletons. Germline V gene sequence: CDR1 SGHTA, CDR2 FQGNSA. The V gene lost 7 bases and the J gene lost 4 bases, with 15 bases spanning the gap. The CDR3 extends over 14 amino acids. The sample originates from a study of PD-1 blockade in classical Hodgkin lymphoma. Study in general: It was nivolumab at 3 mg/kg, given intravenously every 2 weeks, that patients received.

Regarding the study as a whole: Undefined causes, possibly disease activity or prior therapy, underlie the repertoire differences. Complete responders' baseline diversity resembled that of newly diagnosed patients.

The sequence was obtained from a human donor with classical Hodgkin lymphoma. The sequences come from peripheral blood mononuclear cells (PBMCs), collected at baseline. V is TRBV7-2 and J is TRBJ2-3; TRBD2 might be the D (6 bases). The chain's CDR3 is CASTPGGTPDTQYF. Here the CDR3 DNA reads TGTGCCAGCACCCCGGGCGGGACCCCAGATACGCAGTATTTT.